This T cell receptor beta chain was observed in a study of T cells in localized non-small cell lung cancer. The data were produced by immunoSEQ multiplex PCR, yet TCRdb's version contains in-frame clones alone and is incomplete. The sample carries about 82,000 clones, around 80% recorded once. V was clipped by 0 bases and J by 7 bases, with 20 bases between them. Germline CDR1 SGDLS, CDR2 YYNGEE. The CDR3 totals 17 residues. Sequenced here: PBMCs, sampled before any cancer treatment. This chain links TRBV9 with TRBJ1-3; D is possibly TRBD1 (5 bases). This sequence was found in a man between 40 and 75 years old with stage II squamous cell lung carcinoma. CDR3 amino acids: CASSVETRRDIRNTIYF. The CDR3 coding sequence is TGTGCCAGCAGCGTAGAGACCCGCAGGGATATTAGGAACACCATATATTTT. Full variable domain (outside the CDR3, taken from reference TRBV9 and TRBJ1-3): DSGVTQTPKHLITATGQRVTLRCSPRSGDLSVYWYQQSLDQGLQFLIQYYNGEERAKGNILERFSAQQFPDLHSELNLSSLELGDSALYFCASSVETRRDIRNTIYFGEGSWLTVV.